This T cell receptor (beta chain) was identified in a study of blood T cell repertoires in COVID-19. Study background: Donors in the United States, Italy and Spain gave samples during acute or convalescent COVID-19.

Assay used: immunoSEQ multiplex PCR; TCRdb lists only in-frame clones, some missing. The sample carries about 59,000 clones, 65% to 85% recorded once. This TCR was sampled from a man in his fifties or sixties with acute or convalescent COVID-19. Sequences were obtained from peripheral blood.

The CDR3 protein is CATAGSGVRNTIYF. The CDR3 coding sequence is TGTGCCACGGCGGGTTCGGGGGTTCGAAACACCATATATTTT. The chain has TRBV14 and TRBJ1-3; D is perhaps TRBD1 (5 bases). V lost 10 bases and J 5 bases, leaving 18 bases between the germline ends. The CDR3 is made up of 14 amino acids. Germline V lookup: CDR1 SGHDN, CDR2 FVKESK. Filled out from reference TRBV14 and TRBJ1-3, the complete variable domain reads EAGVTQFPSHSVIEKGQTVTLRCDPISGHDNLYWYRRVMGKEIKFLLHFVKESKQDESGMPNNRFLAERTGGTYSTLKVQPAELEDSGVYFCATAGSGVRNTIYFGEGSWLTVV.